This TCR beta chain was sequenced for a study of T cell responses to AZD1222 COVID-19 vaccine. Concerning this clone: Antigen: not known.

Trimming took 6 bases from V and 4 from J; bases not matched to a gene: 8. The CDR3 loop spans 15 amino acids. Germline V lookup: CDR1 MNHEY, CDR2 SMNVEV (reference sequence). Study observations and caveats: Donors, mostly white British, included more females; clonal diversity was possibly underestimated.

TCRdb's table, derived via immunoSEQ multiplex PCR, lists solely in-frame clones and lacks some. Of over 100,000 clones in the sample, approximately 87% were seen once. The receptor's source is an adult in good health. The rearrangement joins TRBV27 to TRBJ1-5, with 8 nucleotides matching TRBD1. Sequenced here: peripheral blood, sampled on day 0 of AZD1222 vaccination. The CDR3 DNA is TGTGCCAGCAGCGGGACAGGTGCCACTAATCAGCCCCAGCATTTT. Its protein product is CASSGTGATNQPQHF.